Below, 7 T cell receptor beta chains from the same sample are listed, as sequenced in a study of blood T cell repertoires in COVID-19. Clones were sequenced by immunoSEQ multiplex PCR, and TCRdb holds only the in-frame ones, with some missing. The sample shows more than 75,000 clones, roughly 80% of them seen only once. Sequencing was carried out using peripheral blood. The receptors stem from an elderly woman with active or convalescent COVID-19.

The chain has TRBV24-1 and TRBJ1-4, with 8 positions matching TRBD1. V was clipped by 3 bases and J by 8 bases; unmatched bases: 7. The V gene's germline CDR1 is KGHDR and CDR2 SFDVKD. The CDR3 runs 15 residues. The CDR3 DNA reads TGTGCCACCAGTGATATGACAGGGGAGAGGGAAAAACTGTTTTTT. It encodes CATSDMTGEREKLFF.

The count of this clone is one. The chain joins TRBV28 to TRBJ1-4; 7 bases agree with TRBD1. From germline, CDR1 is MDHEN and CDR2 SYDVKM. Trimming at V came to 5 bases and at J to 8 bases, leaving 8 bases not matched to a gene. This CDR3 has 14 residues. The CDR3 DNA reads TGTGCCAGCAGTCCGTGGACAGGTGACGAAAAACTGTTTTTT. Residues: CASSPWTGDEKLFF.

J is TRBJ1-6 and V is TRBV5-4, with D possibly being TRBD1 (5 bases). CDR3 length: 15 residues. The ends were cut back, 0 bases at V and 7 bases at J, with 11 bases in the middle. The germline CDR1 and CDR2 sequences are SGHNT and YYREEE (reference sequence). The CDR3 loop is CASSLGQGFNSPLHF. CDR3 bases: TGTGCCAGCAGCTTGGGGCAGGGATTCAATTCACCCCTCCACTTT.

V and J are TRBV6-6 and TRBJ2-3, with D unclear. The V gene's germline CDR1 is MNHNY and CDR2 SVGAGI (reference sequence). The length of the CDR3 is 13 residues. V was pared by 5 bases and J by 0 bases, with 6 bases between. The CDR3 region has the DNA TGTGCCAGCAGTCAGCCAAGCACAGATACGCAGTATTTT. This gives the protein CASSQPSTDTQYF.

The chain has TRBV30 and TRBJ2-3, with D tentatively TRBD1 (6 bases). The germline gives CDR1 GTSNPN, CDR2 SVGIG (reference sequence). This CDR3 has 14 residues. The ends were cut back, 3 bases at V and 0 bases at J, with 10 bases in the middle. CDR3 region: CAWRGAVSTDTQYF. The CDR3 DNA reads TGTGCCTGGAGGGGGGCGGTTAGCACAGATACGCAGTATTTT.

CDR3 protein: CASSPSGGRSETQYF. CDR3 nucleotide sequence: TGTGCCAGCAGCCCCTCTGGCGGGCGATCGGAGACCCAGTACTTC. The chain recombines TRBV3-1 (or the pseudogene TRBV3-2) with TRBJ2-5; maybe TRBD2 (5 bases). There are 15 residues in the CDR3. The germline gives CDR1 LGHDT, CDR2 YNNKEL (reference sequence). V was clipped by 4 bases and J by 5 bases, with 17 bases between them.

This chain uses TRBV11-1 with TRBJ1-4; a possible D gene is TRBD1 (5 bases). The CDR3 loop spans 15 amino acids. Per germline, CDR1 SGHAT and CDR2 FQDESV (reference sequence). Trimming shortened V by 5 bases and J by 3 bases, and 13 bases separated the two germline ends. CDR3 nucleotides: TGTGCCAGCAGCCCTTCTACAGGATCTAATGAAAAACTGTTTTTT. Its translation is CASSPSTGSNEKLFF.